The clone carrying this TCR beta chain was seen a single time. The V gene lost 0 bases and the J gene lost 8 bases, with 13 bases spanning the gap. Germline CDR1 and CDR2: SGHTA and FQGNSA. The length of the CDR3 is 14 residues. The data belong to a study of blood T cell repertoires in COVID-19. Study information: Both acute and convalescent COVID-19 samples were obtained from the United States, Italy and Spain. PBMCs, B-cell-depleted T cells, or T cells provided the cDNA or gDNA that made up the material.

Methods used by the authors: It was from reference gene primer amplification that nucleated cell counts were estimated. The assay was immunoSEQ multiplex PCR, and TCRdb's table has in-frame clones only and misses some. V and J calls plus clone size are reproduced from that table; the DNA served to infer D and trimming. The table includes 250,000 to 350,000 clones, roughly 87% detected once. Specimen: peripheral blood. The rearrangement uses TRBV7-2 and TRBJ1-2; D is possibly TRBD1 (5 bases). The sequence came from a woman between 50 and 59 years old who had recovered from COVID-19. CDR3 sequence reads: CASSLAMGGEGYTF. DNA for the CDR3: TGTGCCAGCAGCTTAGCGATGGGGGGGGAAGGCTACACCTTC.